Presented here are 26 T cell receptor beta chains from one specimen sequenced in a study of neoadjuvant anti-PD-1 for oral cavity cancer. The repertoire was sequenced with immunoSEQ multiplex PCR; TCRdb's copy has only in-frame clones and lacks some. The data contain nearly 7,000 clones, approximately 79% of them singletons. Source: PBMCs, taken before nivolumab (anti-PD-1) treatment. The receptor source for this set is a person aged 35-79 years with oral cavity squamous cell carcinoma.

The V call is TRBV5-1, the J call TRBJ2-7, with TRBD1 as a possible D gene (6 bases). Trimming stripped 4 bases from V and 0 bases from J, with 14 bases between. The length of the CDR3 is 15 residues. CDR1 is SGHRS, CDR2 YFSETQ, per germline. CDR3 amino acids: CASSGGQSSSYEQYF. CDR3 nucleotide sequence: TGCGCCAGCAGCGGCGGACAGTCGAGCTCCTACGAGCAGTACTTC.

This clone turned up a few times. The CDR3 nucleotides are TGTGCCAGCAGCGCTCTACTGACAGGGTCTGGAAACACCATATATTTT. Its translation is CASSALLTGSGNTIYF. The genes are TRBV7-9 and TRBJ1-3, with 7 positions matching TRBD1. Germline assignment: CDR1 SEHNR and CDR2 FQNEAQ (reference sequence). J was trimmed by 1 base and V by 5 bases; bases with no gene match: 8. CDR3 length: 16 amino acids.

This sequence joins TRBV10-3 and TRBJ1-6, with D unresolved. The germline V gene has CDR1 ENHRY and CDR2 SYGVKD. Trimming took 4 bases from V and 1 from J, leaving 5 bases between them. The CDR3 runs 14 residues. CDR3 in DNA: TGTGCCATCAGTGCCGCGTCCTATAATTCACCCCTCCACTTT. Encoded protein: CAISAASYNSPLHF.

This clone has a handful of counts. V is TRBV6-5 and J is TRBJ1-6; 7 bases agree with TRBD1. This CDR3 has 15 amino acids. V lost 4 bases and J lost 4; bases outside the gene matches: 4. Germline loops: CDR1 MNHEY, CDR2 SVGAGI. The CDR3 spells CASSSRDSYNSPLHF. The CDR3 region has the DNA TGTGCCAGCAGTTCTAGGGACAGTTATAATTCACCCCTCCACTTT.

In this sample, this clone turned up a few times. The chain recombines TRBV25-1 with TRBJ2-2; maybe TRBD1 (5 bases). CDR1 and CDR2 from the germline V gene are MGHDK and SYGVNS. Trimming took 5 bases from V and 5 from J, leaving 15 bases between them. The CDR3 loop spans 15 amino acids. The CDR3 nucleotides read TGTGCCAGCAGTCCTCGGGTGACAGAAACCGGGGAGCTGTTTTTT. Translation: CASSPRVTETGELFF.

The J gene is TRBJ1-4, the V gene TRBV19; TRBD1 matches 7 bases. The CDR3 has 14 amino acids. CDR1 is LNHDA, CDR2 SQIVND, per germline (reference sequence). The V gene end was trimmed by 6 bases and the J gene end by 8 bases; junction bases not matched to a gene: 9. The DNA for the CDR3 is TGTGCCAGTAGGAGGGACAGCGAGGGGGAAAAACTGTTTTTT. Amino acids: CASRRDSEGEKLFF.

This clone was found once. The V call is TRBV5-6, the J call TRBJ2-5; TRBD2 matches at 7 bases. The junction had 3 bases not matched to a gene; V was cut back by 1 base and J by 3 bases. Germline CDR1 is SGHDT and CDR2 is YYEEEE. The CDR3 spans 14 residues. The CDR3 coding sequence is TGTGCCAGCAGCTTGAAGGGAGGGAAAGAGACCCAGTACTTC. It encodes CASSLKGGKETQYF.

This clone was seen only a few times. This sequence joins TRBV5-6 and TRBJ2-7, with D unclear. This CDR3 has 14 amino acids. V dropped 0 bases and J dropped 5 bases, with 12 bases sitting between them. CDR1 is SGHDT and CDR2 is YYEEEE in the germline V gene. CDR3 amino acids: CASSLAALRDEQYF. The CDR3 bases are TGTGCCAGCAGCTTGGCCGCCCTACGGGACGAGCAGTACTTC.

The chain has TRBV7-2 and TRBJ2-5; TRBD2 matches at 8 bases. This CDR3 region has 17 residues. Per the germline V gene, CDR1 is SGHTA and CDR2 is FQGNSA. The V gene end was trimmed by 1 base and the J gene end by 4 bases; junction bases not matched to a gene: 11. The CDR3, as DNA: TGTGCCAGCAGCTTAGGGCCCCGGGGGGGGATAGGAGAGACCCAGTACTTC. Its translation is CASSLGPRGGIGETQYF.

This clone has just a few counts. This chain joins TRBV5-6 and TRBJ1-2; D call uncertain. Germline assignment: CDR1 SGHDT and CDR2 YYEEEE. The V end was cut by 0 bases, the J end by 2 bases, with 11 bases between. The CDR3 totals 15 residues. CDR3 in DNA: TGTGCCAGCAGCTTGGGGGCGGGGTTAAACTATGGCTACACCTTC. Translation gives CASSLGAGLNYGYTF.

This clone was seen once. J is TRBJ1-1 and V is TRBV4-3; 11 bases line up with TRBD1. Looked up from germline, CDR1 is LGHNA and CDR2 is YSLEER. V lost 2 bases and J lost 4; bases outside the gene matches: 9. The CDR3 loop spans 17 amino acids. CDR3 sequence: CASSQPSDRGLVTEAFF. In DNA form, the CDR3 reads TGCGCCAGCAGCCAACCGTCGGACAGGGGGCTTGTCACTGAAGCTTTCTTT.

The chain employs TRBV7-2 and TRBJ2-5; D unclear. The V end was cut by 2 bases, the J end by 2 bases, with 6 bases between. Germline lookup yields CDR1 SGHTA and CDR2 FQGNSA. The CDR3 totals 13 residues. The CDR3 loop is CASSLNRQETQYF. The CDR3 DNA reads TGTGCCAGCAGCTTAAACCGACAAGAGACCCAGTACTTC.

This rearrangement joins TRBV2 to TRBJ2-1; D uncertain. The V end was cut by 0 bases, the J end by 0 bases, with 15 bases between. The CDR3 is 18 amino acids. CDR1 is SNHLY and CDR2 is FYNNEI in the germline V gene. The CDR3 here is CASSEALLARSSYNEQFF. The CDR3 DNA sequence: TGTGCCAGCAGTGAAGCGCTTCTGGCGCGGAGCTCCTACAATGAGCAGTTCTTC.

This rearrangement joins TRBV6-6 to TRBJ2-1; TRBD1 or TRBD2 may be the D gene (5 bases each). CDR1 MNHNY and CDR2 SVGAGI come from the germline V gene (reference sequence). CDR3 length: 14 residues. V was trimmed by 1 base and J by 5 bases, leaving 9 bases between them. The CDR3 region is CASSYWDRDNEQFF. The CDR3 DNA follows: TGTGCCAGCAGTTACTGGGACCGTGACAATGAGCAGTTCTTC.

The chain links TRBV5-1 to TRBJ1-2; D uncertain. This CDR3 spans 14 amino acids. Germline CDR1 and CDR2: SGHRS and YFSETQ. Trimming took off 0 bases at V and 8 bases at J, with 14 bases between the two ends. CDR3 in amino acids: CASSLVAGNDGYTF. The CDR3 DNA follows: TGCGCCAGCAGCTTGGTTGCGGGGAACGACGGCTACACCTTC.

The genes are TRBV6-5 and TRBJ1-5; D is unclear. V dropped 5 bases and J dropped 4 bases, with 9 bases sitting between them. This CDR3 has 13 amino acids. The germline V gene encodes CDR1 MNHEY and CDR2 SVGAGI. Here the CDR3 reads CASSQALNQPQHF. The DNA of the CDR3 is TGTGCCAGCAGTCAGGCCTTGAATCAGCCCCAGCATTTT.

This clone was seen once. V gene TRBV2 combines with J gene TRBJ2-2; the D is unclear. V gave up 2 bases and J gave up 1 base, with 8 bases separating them. Germline assignment: CDR1 SNHLY and CDR2 FYNNEI. The CDR3 length is 15 residues. The CDR3 spells CASSEWAENTGELFF. The DNA of the CDR3 is TGTGCCAGCAGTGAATGGGCAGAGAACACCGGGGAGCTGTTTTTT. The whole variable domain, remainder taken from reference TRBV2 and TRBJ2-2, is EPEVTQTPSHQVTQMGQEVILRCVPISNHLYFYWYRQILGQKVEFLVSFYNNEISEKSEIFDDQFSVERPDGSNFTLKIRSTKLEDSAMYFCASSEWAENTGELFFGEGSRLTVL.

The V gene is TRBV7-2, the J gene TRBJ1-1, with 7 bases fitting TRBD1. There are 13 residues in the CDR3. V shed 8 bases and J 5 bases; nucleotides not matched to a gene: 8. Germline V gene data show CDR1 as SGHTA and CDR2 as FQGNSA. The DNA for the CDR3 is TGTGCCAGCCGACCAACAGGGGCAACTGAAGCTTTCTTT. This sequence encodes CASRPTGATEAFF.

The rearrangement joins TRBV10-2 to TRBJ1-1, with D maybe TRBD1 (5 bases). There are 14 residues in the CDR3. The V gene lost 0 bases and the J gene lost 3 bases, with 8 bases spanning the gap. The germline gives CDR1 WSHSY, CDR2 SAAADI. This chain's CDR3 is CASSESGGDTEAFF. CDR3 in DNA: TGCGCCAGCAGTGAGTCCGGGGGGGACACTGAAGCTTTCTTT.

A few counts support this clone. V gene TRBV6-4 combines with J gene TRBJ1-1; maybe TRBD1 (5 bases). Germline V CDR1 and CDR2: MRHNA, SNTAGT. Trimming removed 3 bases at V and 8 bases at J, with 16 bases between. This CDR3 is built from 14 residues. CDR3 amino acids: CASSEGPELGEAFF. The CDR3 DNA follows: TGTGCCAGCAGTGAGGGACCAGAACTGGGGGAAGCTTTCTTT.

The chain uses TRBV11-2 and TRBJ1-2; D gene ambiguous. Deletions cut 1 base from V and 6 bases from J, with 9 bases between. The CDR3 extends over 13 amino acids. Germline loops: CDR1 SGHAT, CDR2 FQNNGV. CDR3 region: CASSLAPDHGYTF. In nucleotides, the CDR3 is TGTGCCAGCAGCTTAGCGCCCGACCATGGCTACACCTTC. Complete variable domain (other parts from reference TRBV11-2 and TRBJ1-2): EAGVAQSPRYKIIEKRQSVAFWCNPISGHATLYWYQQILGQGPKLLIQFQNNGVVDDSQLPKDRFSAERLKGVDSTLKIQPAKLEDSAVYLCASSLAPDHGYTFGSGTRLTVV.

This clone has just a few counts. The V and J genes are TRBV11-2 and TRBJ1-6, with 8 nucleotides matching TRBD1. V trimming: 5 bases; J trimming: 7 bases; junction bases outside the gene matches: 10. This CDR3 is built from 16 residues. The V gene's germline CDR1 is SGHAT and CDR2 FQNNGV. CDR3 coding DNA: TGTGCCAGCAGCCCCCGCGACGGGACAGGAAATTCACCCCTCCACTTT. Its protein product is CASSPRDGTGNSPLHF.

The chain uses TRBV7-8 and TRBJ2-3; 7 bases fit TRBD2. This CDR3 has 17 residues. Germline CDR1 reads SGHVS; CDR2 reads FQNEAQ. The ends lost 0 bases at V and 0 bases at J; junction bases unmatched: 6. The CDR3 nucleotides read TGTGCCAGCAGCTTAGCCCAGTGGCGGGGGAGCACAGATACGCAGTATTTT. Translating gives CASSLAQWRGSTDTQYF.

This chain links TRBV4-3 with TRBJ1-1, with D possibly TRBD1 on 5 matching bases. Looked up from germline, CDR1 is LGHNA and CDR2 is YSLEER. The CDR3 has 12 residues. V shed 1 base and J shed 10 bases, with 10 bases lying between them. CDR3 region: CASSQAGTGAFF. The CDR3 DNA follows: TGCGCCAGCAGCCAAGCTGGGACGGGAGCTTTCTTT.

The chain couples TRBV7-6 to TRBJ1-4; 9 nucleotides match TRBD1. The junction had 4 bases not matched to a gene; V was cut back by 5 bases and J by 6 bases. Germline loops: CDR1 SGHVS, CDR2 FNYEAQ. The CDR3 is 14 amino acids. The CDR3 DNA reads as TGTGCCAGCAGCCCACAGGGGGCGGATGAAAAACTGTTTTTT. Its translation is CASSPQGADEKLFF.

The J gene is TRBJ2-1, the V gene TRBV19; 10 bases fit TRBD1. V trimming: 6 bases; J trimming: 5 bases; junction bases outside the gene matches: 10. Germline loops: CDR1 LNHDA, CDR2 SQIVND (reference sequence). This CDR3 has 16 amino acids. The CDR3: CASRKIGTGDHNEQFF. In DNA form, the CDR3 reads TGTGCCAGTAGAAAGATCGGGACAGGGGACCACAATGAGCAGTTCTTC.